The present entry profiles one TCR beta chain with its context. What it recognizes is unknown. The data are from a study of radiotherapy plus CTLA-4 blockade in lung cancer. Study information: Of the patients, roughly 20% showed objective responses and roughly 30% attained disease control. Study observations and caveats: Alongside interferon-beta, early blood T cell clone dynamics were reportedly the best predictor of response. Tumor-origin TCR clones grew in blood after radiotherapy plus ipilimumab.

Generated by immunoSEQ multiplex PCR, the TCRdb table keeps only in-frame clones and is missing some. This table holds around 63,000 clones, around 69% found once. The sample in question was peripheral blood, obtained from a patient treated with radiotherapy plus ipilimumab. The clonotype comes from a human donor with non-small cell lung cancer whose response to radiotherapy plus ipilimumab could not be evaluated. Some clones in this sample may be carry-over from other donors' samples.

CDR3 sequence: CASSLSRAGEETQYF. The CDR3 DNA reads TGTGCCAGCAGTTTATCACGAGCGGGGGAAGAGACCCAGTACTTC. The J gene is TRBJ2-5, the V gene TRBV28, with 8 bases fitting TRBD2. This CDR3 is 15 amino acids long. Trimming removed 1 base from V and 3 bases from J; junction bases left unmatched: 4. The germline V gene has CDR1 MDHEN and CDR2 SYDVKM.